This T cell receptor (beta chain) was recovered during a study of T cells in women clearing cervical HPV infection. Across the whole study: HLA type stays a possible confounder, typing being limited. Study findings and constraints: CIN3+ cases had significantly higher TCR richness than controls; evenness did not differ. Each sample's T-cell count was unknown, possibly confounding richness.

Assay used: immunoSEQ multiplex PCR; TCRdb lists only in-frame clones, some missing. This sample contains fewer than 35,000 clones. The CDR3 extends over 14 amino acids. Looked up from germline, CDR1 is SGHDT and CDR2 is YYEEEE. The V segment lost 4 bases and the J segment 4 bases; nucleotides outside the gene matches: 8. Remarks on this clone: Antigen unknown. The CDR3 goes on 3 residues after the read ends, and that part is filled in from the germline J gene.

The chain has TRBV5-6 and TRBJ2-7; 7 nucleotides match TRBD1. The TCR sequence derives from a woman between 18 and 70 years old with a cervical HPV16 infection that either progressed to CIN3+ or cleared (not recorded which). The sample consisted of blood buffy coat. CDR3 sequence reads: CASSPTDRVYEQYF. The sequenced part of the CDR3 DNA is TGTGCCAGCAGCCCCACAGACAGGGTTTACGAG.